The table lists the clone carrying this T cell receptor (beta chain) with a few counts. The sample comes from a study of cytotoxic CD8 clonotypes in ibrutinib-treated CLL. Profiled with immunoSEQ multiplex PCR; TCRdb holds only in-frame clones, not every one. This sample yields fewer than 400,000 clones, of which over 60% are seen a single time; roughly 6.8% belongs to the top ten. After removal of 6 bases from V and 1 base from J, the junction contained 8 bases not matched to a gene. Looked up from germline, CDR1 is SEHNR and CDR2 is FQNEAQ (reference sequence). CDR3 length: 15 residues. The receptor's source is a human donor with chronic lymphocytic leukemia. The V gene is TRBV7-9, the J gene TRBJ2-7, with TRBD1 matching over 8 bases. The specimen was PBMCs, collected after 36 months of ibrutinib treatment. The CDR3 nucleotides are TGTGCCAGCAGAAGAGACAGGGGACGATCCTACGAGCAGTACTTC. Protein sequence: CASRRDRGRSYEQYF.